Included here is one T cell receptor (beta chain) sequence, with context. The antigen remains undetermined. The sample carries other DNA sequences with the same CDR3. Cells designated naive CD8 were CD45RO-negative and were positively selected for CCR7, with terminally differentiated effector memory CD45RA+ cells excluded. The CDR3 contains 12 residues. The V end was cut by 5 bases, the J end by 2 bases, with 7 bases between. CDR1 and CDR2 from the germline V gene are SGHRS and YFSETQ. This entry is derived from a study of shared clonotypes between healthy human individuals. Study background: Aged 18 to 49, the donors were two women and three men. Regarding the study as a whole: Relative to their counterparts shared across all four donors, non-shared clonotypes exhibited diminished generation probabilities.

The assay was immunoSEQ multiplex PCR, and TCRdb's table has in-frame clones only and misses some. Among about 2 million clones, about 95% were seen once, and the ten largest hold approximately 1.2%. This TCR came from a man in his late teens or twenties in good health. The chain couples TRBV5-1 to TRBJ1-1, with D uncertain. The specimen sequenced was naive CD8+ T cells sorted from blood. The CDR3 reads CASREGNTEAFF. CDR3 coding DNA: TGCGCCAGCAGAGAGGGTAACACTGAAGCTTTCTTT.